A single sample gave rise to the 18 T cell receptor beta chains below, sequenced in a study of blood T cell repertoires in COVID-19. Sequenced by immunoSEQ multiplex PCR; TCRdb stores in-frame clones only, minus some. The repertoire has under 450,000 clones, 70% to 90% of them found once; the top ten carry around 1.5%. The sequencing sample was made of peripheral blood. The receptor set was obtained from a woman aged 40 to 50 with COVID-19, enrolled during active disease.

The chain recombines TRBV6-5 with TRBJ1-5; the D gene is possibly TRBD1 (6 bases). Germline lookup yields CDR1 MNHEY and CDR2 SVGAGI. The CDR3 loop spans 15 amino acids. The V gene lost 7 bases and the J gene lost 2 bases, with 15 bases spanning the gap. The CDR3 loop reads CASKIRGRGNQPQHF. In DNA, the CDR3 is TGTGCCAGCAAAATCAGGGGTCGTGGCAATCAGCCCCAGCATTTT.

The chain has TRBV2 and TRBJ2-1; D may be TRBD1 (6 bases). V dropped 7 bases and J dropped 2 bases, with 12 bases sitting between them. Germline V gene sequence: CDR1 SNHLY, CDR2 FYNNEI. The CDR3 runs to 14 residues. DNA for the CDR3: TGTGCCAGCATATCAGGGGCAACCTACAATGAGCAGTTCTTC. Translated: CASISGATYNEQFF. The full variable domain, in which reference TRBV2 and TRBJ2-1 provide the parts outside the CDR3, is EPEVTQTPSHQVTQMGQEVILRCVPISNHLYFYWYRQILGQKVEFLVSFYNNEISEKSEIFDDQFSVERPDGSNFTLKIRSTKLEDSAMYFCASISGATYNEQFFGPGTRLTVL.

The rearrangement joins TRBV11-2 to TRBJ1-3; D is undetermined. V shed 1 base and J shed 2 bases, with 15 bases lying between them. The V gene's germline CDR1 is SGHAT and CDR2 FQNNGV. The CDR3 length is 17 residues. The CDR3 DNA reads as TGTGCCAGCAGCTTAGCCTCCTGGGGAGAAGCTGGAAACACCATATATTTT. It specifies CASSLASWGEAGNTIYF.

As DNA, the CDR3 is TGTGCCAGCAGCTTGACAGCGAACACCGGGGAGCTGTTTTTT. Translation: CASSLTANTGELFF. V gene TRBV7-2 combines with J gene TRBJ2-2; a possible D gene is TRBD1 (5 bases). The length of the CDR3 is 14 residues. V lost 3 bases and J 0 bases, leaving 5 bases between the germline ends. Per the germline V gene, CDR1 is SGHTA and CDR2 is FQGNSA. Full variable domain (outside the CDR3, taken from reference TRBV7-2 and TRBJ2-2): GAGVSQSPSNKVTEKGKDVELRCDPISGHTALYWYRQSLGQGLEFLIYFQGNSAPDKSGLPSDRFSAERTGGSVSTLTIQRTQQEDSAVYLCASSLTANTGELFFGEGSRLTVL.

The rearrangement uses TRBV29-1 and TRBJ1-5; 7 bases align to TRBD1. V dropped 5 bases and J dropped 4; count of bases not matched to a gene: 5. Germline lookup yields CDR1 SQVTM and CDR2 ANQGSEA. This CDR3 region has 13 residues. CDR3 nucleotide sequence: TGCAGCGTTAGAGACAGGGCGAATCAGCCCCAGCATTTT. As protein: CSVRDRANQPQHF. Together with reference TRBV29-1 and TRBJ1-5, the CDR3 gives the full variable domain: SAVISQKPSRDICQRGTSLTIQCQVDSQVTMMFWYRQQPGQSLTLIATANQGSEATYESGFVIDKFPISRPNLTFSTLTVSNMSPEDSSIYLCSVRDRANQPQHFGDGTRLSIL.

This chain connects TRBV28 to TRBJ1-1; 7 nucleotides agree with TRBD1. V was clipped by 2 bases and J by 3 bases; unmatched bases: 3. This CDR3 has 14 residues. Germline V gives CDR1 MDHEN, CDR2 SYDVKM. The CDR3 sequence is CASSLTQGDTEAFF. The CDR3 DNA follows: TGTGCCAGCAGTTTAACCCAGGGGGACACTGAAGCTTTCTTT.

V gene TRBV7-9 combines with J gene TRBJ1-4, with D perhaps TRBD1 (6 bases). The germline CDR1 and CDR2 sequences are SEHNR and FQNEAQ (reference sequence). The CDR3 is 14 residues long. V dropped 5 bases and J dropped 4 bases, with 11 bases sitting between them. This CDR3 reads CASSPGAHNEKLFF. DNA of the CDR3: TGTGCCAGCAGCCCAGGGGCCCATAATGAAAAACTGTTTTTT.

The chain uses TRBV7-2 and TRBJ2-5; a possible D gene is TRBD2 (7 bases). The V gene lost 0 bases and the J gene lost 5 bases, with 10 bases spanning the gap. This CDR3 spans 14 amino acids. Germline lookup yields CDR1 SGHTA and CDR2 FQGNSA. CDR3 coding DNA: TGTGCCAGCAGCTTAGCGGGGGGGCTGGAGACCCAGTACTTC. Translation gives CASSLAGGLETQYF.

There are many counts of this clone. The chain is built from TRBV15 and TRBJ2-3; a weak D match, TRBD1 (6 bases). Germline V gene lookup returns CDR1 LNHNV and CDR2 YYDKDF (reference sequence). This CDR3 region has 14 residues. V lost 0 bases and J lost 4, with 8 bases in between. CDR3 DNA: TGTGCCACCAGCAGAGAACAGGGCGCAGATACGCAGTATTTT. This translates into CATSREQGADTQYF.

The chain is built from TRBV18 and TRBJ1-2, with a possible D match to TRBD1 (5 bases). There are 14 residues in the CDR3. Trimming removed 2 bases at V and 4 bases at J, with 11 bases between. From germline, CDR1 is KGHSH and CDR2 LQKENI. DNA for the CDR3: TGTGCCAGCTCACCAGGGACTTCAAGCTATGGCTACACCTTC. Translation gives CASSPGTSSYGYTF.

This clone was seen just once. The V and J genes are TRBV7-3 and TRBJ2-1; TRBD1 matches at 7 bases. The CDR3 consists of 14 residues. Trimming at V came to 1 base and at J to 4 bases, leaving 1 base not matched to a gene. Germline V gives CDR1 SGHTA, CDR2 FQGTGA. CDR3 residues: CASSLRQGYNEQFF. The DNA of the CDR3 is TGTGCCAGCAGCTTAAGACAGGGATACAATGAGCAGTTCTTC.

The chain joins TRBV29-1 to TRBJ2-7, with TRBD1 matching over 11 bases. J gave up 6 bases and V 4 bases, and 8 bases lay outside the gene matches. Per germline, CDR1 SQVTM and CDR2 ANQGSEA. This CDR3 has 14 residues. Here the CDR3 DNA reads TGCAGCGTTGTGGGACAGGGGGTTACCGGCGAGCAGTACTTC. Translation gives CSVVGQGVTGEQYF.

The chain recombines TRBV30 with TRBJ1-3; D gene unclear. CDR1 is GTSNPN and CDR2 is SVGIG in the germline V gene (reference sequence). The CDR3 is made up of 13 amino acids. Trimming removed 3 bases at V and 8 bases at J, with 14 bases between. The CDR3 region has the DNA TGTGCCTGGAGCCTCCTCCCGAGAGACACCATATATTTT. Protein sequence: CAWSLLPRDTIYF. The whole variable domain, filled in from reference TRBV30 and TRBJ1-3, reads SQTIHQWPATLVQPVGSPLSLECTVEGTSNPNLYWYRQAAGRGLQLLFYSVGIGQISSEVPQNLSASRPQDRQFILSSKKLLLSDSGFYLCAWSLLPRDTIYFGEGSWLTVV.

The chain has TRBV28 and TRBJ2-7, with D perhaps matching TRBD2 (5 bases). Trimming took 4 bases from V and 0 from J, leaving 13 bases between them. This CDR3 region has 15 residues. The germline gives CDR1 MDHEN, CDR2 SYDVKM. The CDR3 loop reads CASSSAGAVSYEQYF. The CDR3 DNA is TGTGCCAGCAGTTCCGCCGGAGCGGTCTCCTACGAGCAGTACTTC.

This CDR3 reads CASSLGLARSTDTQYF. CDR3 sequence (DNA): TGTGCCAGCAGCTTGGGACTAGCACGAAGCACAGATACGCAGTATTTT. The chain has TRBV7-8 and TRBJ2-3, with 9 bases lining up with TRBD2. CDR1 and CDR2 (germline): SGHVS, FQNEAQ. This CDR3 has 16 residues. V shed 3 bases, J shed 0 bases, and the junction held 4 bases outside the gene matches.

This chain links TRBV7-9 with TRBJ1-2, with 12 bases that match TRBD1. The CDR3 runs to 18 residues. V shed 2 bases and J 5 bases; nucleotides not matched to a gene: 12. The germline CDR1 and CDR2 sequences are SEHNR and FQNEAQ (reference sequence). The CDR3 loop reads CASSLPLGSGQGAYGYTF. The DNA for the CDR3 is TGTGCCAGCAGCTTACCCTTGGGTTCGGGACAGGGGGCATATGGCTACACCTTC.

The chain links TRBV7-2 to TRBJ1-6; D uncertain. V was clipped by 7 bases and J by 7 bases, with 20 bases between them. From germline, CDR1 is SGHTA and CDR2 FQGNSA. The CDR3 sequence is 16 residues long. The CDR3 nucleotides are TGTGCCAGCAATCAAGGTTGGGGAGTGGAGAATTCACCCCTCCACTTT. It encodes CASNQGWGVENSPLHF.

CDR3: CASSTKLAFNEQFF. The CDR3 region has the DNA TGTGCCAGCAGTACTAAACTAGCGTTCAATGAGCAGTTCTTC. V is TRBV6-5 and J is TRBJ2-1; 7 positions agree with TRBD2. V gave up 5 bases and J gave up 6 bases; unmatched junction bases: 7. CDR3 length: 14 residues. CDR1 and CDR2 from the germline V gene are MNHEY and SVGAGI.